The sequence of this T cell receptor beta chain was determined in a study of blood T cell repertoires in COVID-19. Methods used by the authors: Reference gene primer amplification in the assay estimated nucleated cell counts. Measured with immunoSEQ multiplex PCR; TCRdb has only the in-frame clones, and not every one. V and J calls and clone size are those listed in that table; D and trimming were worked out from the DNA. The table has roughly 32,000 clones, roughly 75% seen once; the top ten hold about 14%. This CDR3 is built from 17 residues. Germline V gene sequence: CDR1 LNHDA, CDR2 SQIVND (reference sequence). Losses at the gene ends were 4 bases for V and 5 bases for J; bases not matched to a gene: 7.

The sequenced sample consisted of peripheral blood. The chain joins TRBV19 to TRBJ2-1; 14 bases line up with TRBD2. This TCR derives from a man older than 75 with active or convalescent COVID-19. The CDR3 nucleotides read TGTGCCAGTAGTACAGGACAGGGACTAGCGGGAGACAATGAGCAGTTCTTC. Amino acids: CASSTGQGLAGDNEQFF.